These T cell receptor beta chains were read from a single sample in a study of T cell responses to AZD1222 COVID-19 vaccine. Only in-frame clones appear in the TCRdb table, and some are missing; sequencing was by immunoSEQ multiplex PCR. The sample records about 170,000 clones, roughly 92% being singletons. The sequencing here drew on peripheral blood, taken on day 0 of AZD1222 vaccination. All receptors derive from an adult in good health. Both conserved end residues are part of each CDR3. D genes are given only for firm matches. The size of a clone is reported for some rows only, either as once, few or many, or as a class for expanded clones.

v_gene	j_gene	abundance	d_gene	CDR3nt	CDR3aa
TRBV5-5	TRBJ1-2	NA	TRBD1	TGTGCCAGCAGCTTGTATCAGGGGGACTATGGCTACACCTTC	CASSLYQGDYGYTF
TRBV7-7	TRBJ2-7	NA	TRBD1	TGTGCTAGCAGCTTAGACAGGACAGGGACCTACGAGCAGTACTTC	CASSLDRTGTYEQYF
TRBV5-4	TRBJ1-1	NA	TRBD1	TGTGCCAGCAGCCGACAGGGAATAGGGAACACTGAAGCTTTCTTT	CASSRQGIGNTEAFF
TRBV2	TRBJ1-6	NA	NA	TGTGCCACCCTGACAGGTCCGCCTTTTAATTCACCCCTCCACTTT	CATLTGPPFNSPLHF
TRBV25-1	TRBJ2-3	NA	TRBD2	TGTGCCAGCAGTGGGGGGTCGGCGGGAGCGGGAGATACGCAGTATTTT	CASSGGSAGAGDTQYF
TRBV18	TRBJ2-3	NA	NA	TGTGCCAGCTCGACTGGGCTACCTACCGATACGCAGTATTTT	CASSTGLPTDTQYF
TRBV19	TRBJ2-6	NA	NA	TGTGCCTCCCGCTCCCCCATCTCTGGGGCCAACGTCCTGACTTTC	CASRSPISGANVLTF
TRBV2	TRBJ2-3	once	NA	TGTGCCAAAGCGAGGCGGGTAATGGATACGCAGTATTTT	CAKARRVMDTQYF
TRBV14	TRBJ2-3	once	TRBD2	TGTGCCAGCAGCCTTAGCGGGAGAGGTACGCAGTATTTT	CASSLSGRGTQYF
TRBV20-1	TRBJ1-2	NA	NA	TGCAGTGCTAGTCCCACAGGGCGGGACTATGGCTACACCTTC	CSASPTGRDYGYTF
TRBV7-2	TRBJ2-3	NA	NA	TGTGCCAGCAGCTTCGACCCGGGCGGGGGCCCTAGGGATACGCAGTATTTT	CASSFDPGGGPRDTQYF
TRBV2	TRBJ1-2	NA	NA	TGTGCCAGCAGTGAAGCGGGGCAGGGGTACTATGGCTACACCTTC	CASSEAGQGYYGYTF
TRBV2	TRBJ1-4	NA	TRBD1	TGTGCCAGCAGTACACAGGGGCTAGGTGAAAAACTGTTTTTT	CASSTQGLGEKLFF
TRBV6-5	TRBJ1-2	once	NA	TGTGCCAGCAGTCTAGGGGTATCAGACTATGGCTACACCTTC	CASSLGVSDYGYTF
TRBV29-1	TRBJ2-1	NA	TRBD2	TGCAGCCTCCGGGGACTAGCGGGTTCCTACAATGAGCAGTTCTTC	CSLRGLAGSYNEQFF
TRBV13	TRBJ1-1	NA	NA	TGTGCCAGCAGGTCCACCCAGTACACTGAAGCTTTCTTT	CASRSTQYTEAFF
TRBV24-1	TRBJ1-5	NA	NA	TGTGCCACCAGTGCTGATAGCAATCAGCCCCAGCATTTT	CATSADSNQPQHF
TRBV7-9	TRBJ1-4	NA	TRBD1	TGTGCCAGCAGCATTAGACAGGGCGGAACTAATGAAAAACTGTTTTTT	CASSIRQGGTNEKLFF
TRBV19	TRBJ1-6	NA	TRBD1	TGTGCCAGTAGCCAGGGACAGGGGGTCTATAATTCACCCCTCCACTTT	CASSQGQGVYNSPLHF
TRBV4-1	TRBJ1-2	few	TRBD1	TGCGCCAGCAGCCAAGAACCGGGACAGGGGAACTATGGCTACACCTTC	CASSQEPGQGNYGYTF
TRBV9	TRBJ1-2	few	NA	TGTGCCAGCGAGGACAGCCCGGGGGTTTGTGGCTACACCTTC	CASEDSPGVCGYTF
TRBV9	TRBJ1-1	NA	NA	TGTGCCAGCAGCGCAACGCACCAACGAGGCACTGAAGCTTTCTTT	CASSATHQRGTEAFF
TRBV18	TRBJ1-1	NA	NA	TGTGCCAGCTCACCAGGGGATGGACGGGAAGCTTTCTTT	CASSPGDGREAFF
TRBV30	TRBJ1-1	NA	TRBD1	TGTGCCTGGAGCGGACAGGGGGGGACTGAAGCTTTCTTT	CAWSGQGGTEAFF
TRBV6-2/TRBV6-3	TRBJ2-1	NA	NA	TGTGCCAGCAGCTCGGTTTACAATGAGCAGTTCTTC	CASSSVYNEQFF
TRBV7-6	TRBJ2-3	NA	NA	TGTGCCAGCAGCCGTATATGGGATACGCAGTATTTT	CASSRIWDTQYF
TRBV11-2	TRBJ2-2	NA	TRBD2	TGTGCCAGCAGCTTAAGCCCAGGACTAGCGGGAGCTGCCGGGGAGCTGTTTTTT	CASSLSPGLAGAAGELFF
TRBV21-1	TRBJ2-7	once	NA	TGTGCCACCCCAGGTAACAGCGAGAACTACGAGCAGTACTTC	CATPGNSENYEQYF
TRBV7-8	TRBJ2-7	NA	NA	TGTGCCAGCAGCTTATCCAGGGGGAGGAACGAGCAGTACTTC	CASSLSRGRNEQYF
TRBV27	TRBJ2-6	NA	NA	TGTGCCAGCACCCCCGGAACGCGGGCCAACGTCCTGACTTTC	CASTPGTRANVLTF
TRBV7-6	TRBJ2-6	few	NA	TGTGCCAGCAGCTTCCGGAGCGCGGGGGCCAACGTCCTGACTTTC	CASSFRSAGANVLTF
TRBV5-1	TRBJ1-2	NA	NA	TGCGCCAGCAGAGTACAGCAGGGTATGGGTGGCTACACCTTC	CASRVQQGMGGYTF
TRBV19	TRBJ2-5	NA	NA	TGTGCCAGTAGTATGACTAATCAAGAGACCCAGTACTTC	CASSMTNQETQYF
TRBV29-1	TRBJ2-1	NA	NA	TGCAGCGTTGCCCCGGGGGTCAATGAGCAGTTCTTC	CSVAPGVNEQFF
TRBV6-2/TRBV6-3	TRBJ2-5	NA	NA	TGTGCCAGCAGTTACCTCATAGAGACCCAGTACTTC	CASSYLIETQYF
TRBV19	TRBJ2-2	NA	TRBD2	TGTGCCAGTAGATCTGGGGGGACTAGCGGATACACCGGGGAGCTGTTTTTT	CASRSGGTSGYTGELFF
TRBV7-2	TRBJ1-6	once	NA	TGTGCCAGCAGCCTCGGCGCGAGGGCCCTCCACTTT	CASSLGARALHF
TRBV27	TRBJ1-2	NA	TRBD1	TGTGCCAGCAGTTTGGGGACAGGGTTGGGTGGCTACACCTTC	CASSLGTGLGGYTF
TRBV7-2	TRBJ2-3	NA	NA	TGTGCCAGCAGCCCCAACACAGATACGCAGTATTTT	CASSPNTDTQYF
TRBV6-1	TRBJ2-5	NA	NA	TGTGCCAGCAGTGAACTAAGGGGAAAAGAGACCCAGTACTTC	CASSELRGKETQYF
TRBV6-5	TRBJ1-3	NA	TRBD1	TGTGCCAGCAGCCGCGGGGGACAGGGGGCGAACACCATATATTTT	CASSRGGQGANTIYF
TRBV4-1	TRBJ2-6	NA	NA	TGCGCCAGCAGCCAGACCGGGACTTTCATCTCTGGGGCCAACGTCCTGACTTTC	CASSQTGTFISGANVLTF
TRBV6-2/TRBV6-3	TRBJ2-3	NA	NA	TGTGCCAGCAGTCCCTCCCTTGTTGATACGCAGTATTTT	CASSPSLVDTQYF
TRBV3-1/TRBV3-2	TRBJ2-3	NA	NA	TGTGCCAGCAGCCAAGACATCAGGGGAGCAGATACGCAGTATTTT	CASSQDIRGADTQYF
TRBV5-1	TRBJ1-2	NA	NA	TGCGCCAGCAGCCCTCTCCCAGGGGACCTCTATGGCTACACCTTC	CASSPLPGDLYGYTF
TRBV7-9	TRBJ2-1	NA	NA	TGTGCCAGCAGCTTAGCAGGGAGCTCCTACAATGAGCAGTTCTTC	CASSLAGSSYNEQFF
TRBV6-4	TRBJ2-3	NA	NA	TGTGCCAGCAGTGAAGGGGGGAGTCCTAGCACAGATACGCAGTATTTT	CASSEGGSPSTDTQYF
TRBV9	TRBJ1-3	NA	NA	TGTGCCAGCAGCGTCCACTTCTCTGGAAACACCATATATTTT	CASSVHFSGNTIYF
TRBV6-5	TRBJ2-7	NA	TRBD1	TGTGCCAGCAGGAACAGGGGGACGGCCTACGAGCAGTACTTC	CASRNRGTAYEQYF
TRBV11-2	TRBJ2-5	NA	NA	TGTGCCAGCAGCTTAGATAAGTTTAGTTGGGGAGAGACCCAGTACTTC	CASSLDKFSWGETQYF
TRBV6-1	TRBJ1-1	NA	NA	TGTGCCAGCAGTGAAGCGTGGATTCCATCGGGGGTCACTGAAGCTTTCTTT	CASSEAWIPSGVTEAFF
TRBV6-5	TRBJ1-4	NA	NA	TGTGCCAGCAAGCTGGGTTTCTATGAAAAACTGTTTTTT	CASKLGFYEKLFF
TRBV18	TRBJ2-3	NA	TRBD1	TGTGCCAGCTCCCTCGACAGAGGGGGCCCGCAGTATTTT	CASSLDRGGPQYF
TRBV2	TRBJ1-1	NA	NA	TGTGCCAGCAGGCCGAACTACAGGGTGGGCACTGAAGCTTTCTTT	CASRPNYRVGTEAFF
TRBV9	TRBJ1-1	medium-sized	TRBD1	TGTGCCAGCAGCGTAGGCGGCGGACAGGGTCTTATGAACACTGAAGCTTTCTTT	CASSVGGGQGLMNTEAFF
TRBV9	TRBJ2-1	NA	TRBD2	TGTGCCAGCAGCGTAGGTCCTAGCGGGAGCTATGAGCAGTTCTTC	CASSVGPSGSYEQFF
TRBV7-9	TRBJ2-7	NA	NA	TGTGCCAGCAGCGCCTGGGAGGGGGCGTACGAGCAGTACTTC	CASSAWEGAYEQYF
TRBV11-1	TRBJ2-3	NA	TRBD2	TGTGCCAGCAGCAGCGGGACTAGGTCTAATACGCAGTATTTT	CASSSGTRSNTQYF
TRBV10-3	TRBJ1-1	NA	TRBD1	TGTGCCATCAGCGGACAGGGGAACACTGAAGCTTTCTTT	CAISGQGNTEAFF
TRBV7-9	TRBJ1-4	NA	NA	TGTGCCAGCAGCTTAGATCGAGGATCGACTAATGAAAAACTGTTTTTT	CASSLDRGSTNEKLFF